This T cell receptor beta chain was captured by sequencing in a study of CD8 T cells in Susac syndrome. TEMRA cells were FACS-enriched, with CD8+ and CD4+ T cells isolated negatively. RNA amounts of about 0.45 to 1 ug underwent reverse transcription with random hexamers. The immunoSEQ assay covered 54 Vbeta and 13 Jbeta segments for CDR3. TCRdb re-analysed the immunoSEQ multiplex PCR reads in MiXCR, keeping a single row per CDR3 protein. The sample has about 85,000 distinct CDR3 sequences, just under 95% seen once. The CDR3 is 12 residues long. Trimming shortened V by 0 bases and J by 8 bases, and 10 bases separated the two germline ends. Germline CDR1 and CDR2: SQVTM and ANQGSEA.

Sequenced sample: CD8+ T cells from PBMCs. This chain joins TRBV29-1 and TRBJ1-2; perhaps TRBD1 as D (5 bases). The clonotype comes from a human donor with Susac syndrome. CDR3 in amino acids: CSVEEGVVGYTF. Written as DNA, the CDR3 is TGCAGCGTTGAAGAGGGGGTGGTAGGCTACACCTTC.